The 29 T cell receptor beta chains reported below all come from one sample, sequenced in a study of cytomegalovirus exposure and HLA in healthy donors. Primers for the PCR totalled 60 Vbeta and 13 Jbeta. Data came from immunoSEQ multiplex PCR; TCRdb stores just in-frame clones and leaves some out. This table lists approximately 72,000 clones. Material: PBMCs. The receptors shown here come from a man aged 35-49 years in good health and CMV-seronegative.

The chain has TRBV7-3 and TRBJ2-3; 12 nucleotides agree with TRBD2. CDR3 length: 14 residues. The trim removed 8 bases at V and 4 bases at J, leaving 4 bases unmatched. Germline V lookup: CDR1 SGHTA, CDR2 FQGTGA. CDR3 sequence (DNA): TGTGCCAGCGGGGCTAGCGGGGGGGCAGATACGCAGTATTTT. Encoded protein: CASGASGGADTQYF.

A note on this clone: A read error may account for a junction end that differs from germline. The chain has TRBV10-2 and TRBJ1-1; D unclear. The CDR3 length is 13 residues. From germline, CDR1 is WSHSY and CDR2 SAAADI. CDR3 amino acids: CASSQSVSTEAFF. CDR3 bases: TGCGCCAGCAGTCAGTCAGTTAGCACTGAAGCTTTCTTT.

V gene TRBV6-5 combines with J gene TRBJ1-3; D call uncertain. V lost 2 bases to trimming and J lost 2 bases, with 13 bases between them. This CDR3 region has 16 residues. Germline assignment: CDR1 MNHEY and CDR2 SVGAGI. CDR3 nucleotides: TGTGCCAGCAGTTACGGGAGGGAAGGACCTGGAAACACCATATATTTT. It yields the protein CASSYGREGPGNTIYF.

The chain is built from TRBV5-1 and TRBJ2-3, with 9 bases that match TRBD2. This CDR3 spans 14 amino acids. Germline lookup yields CDR1 SGHRS and CDR2 YFSETQ. V shed 4 bases, J shed 4 bases, and the junction held 4 bases outside the gene matches. The CDR3 is CASSTGLAADTQYF. The CDR3 bases are TGCGCCAGCAGCACGGGACTAGCTGCAGATACGCAGTATTTT.

The V call is TRBV7-2, the J call TRBJ2-1; D remains ambiguous. From germline, CDR1 is SGHTA and CDR2 FQGNSA. This CDR3 has 12 amino acids. Deletions cut 5 bases from V and 7 bases from J, with 9 bases between. The CDR3 loop reads CASSQILNEQFF. The DNA of the CDR3 is TGTGCCAGCAGCCAGATACTAAATGAGCAGTTCTTC.

The V and J genes are TRBV9 and TRBJ2-5; the D is unclear. The CDR3 extends over 13 amino acids. V lost 3 bases, J lost 5 bases, and 11 bases lay in between. Germline V gene sequence: CDR1 SGDLS, CDR2 YYNGEE. The CDR3 spells CASSASGRETQYF. CDR3 nucleotides: TGTGCCAGCAGCGCCTCGGGTCGCGAGACCCAGTACTTC.

The V and J genes are TRBV6-1 and TRBJ2-2; D unclear. The germline V gene encodes CDR1 MNHNS and CDR2 SASEGT. Trimming left V 1 base short and J 4 bases short, with 4 bases between. This CDR3 contains 13 residues. The CDR3 nucleotides are TGTGCCAGCAGTGAAGACTCCACCGGGGAGCTGTTTTTT. This sequence encodes CASSEDSTGELFF.

This sequence joins TRBV9 and TRBJ2-5; tentatively, D is TRBD2 (5 bases). V was trimmed by 4 bases and J by 5 bases, leaving 24 bases between them. The CDR3 extends over 17 amino acids. Germline CDR1 reads SGDLS; CDR2 reads YYNGEE. CDR3 amino acids: CASSPESGLAWAETQYF. CDR3 nucleotides: TGTGCCAGCAGCCCTGAGTCGGGGTTAGCGTGGGCGGAGACCCAGTACTTC.

The V and J genes are TRBV11-2 and TRBJ2-7; 7 positions match TRBD2. The V gene's germline CDR1 is SGHAT and CDR2 FQNNGV. J gave up 0 bases and V 5 bases, and 10 bases lay outside the gene matches. This CDR3 is built from 16 residues. CDR3 nucleotides: TGTGCCAGCAGCGGCTCCCGGGGGGAACGCTCCTACGAGCAGTACTTC. Translating it yields CASSGSRGERSYEQYF.

The chain recombines TRBV6-1 with TRBJ2-5, with 9 bases identical to TRBD2. CDR1 and CDR2 (germline): MNHNS, SASEGT. Trimming took 2 bases from V and 4 from J; bases not matched to a gene: 5. The CDR3 runs to 15 residues. The CDR3 DNA is TGTGCCAGCAGTGAAAGTGGCGGGGGGGCAGAGACCCAGTACTTC. Translating it yields CASSESGGGAETQYF.

The chain carries TRBV30 and TRBJ1-5; tentatively, D is TRBD1 (5 bases). With 1 base removed from V and 0 bases from J, the gap between germline ends came to 7 bases. CDR1 and CDR2 from the germline V gene are GTSNPN and SVGIG (reference sequence). The CDR3 sequence is 14 residues long. As DNA, the CDR3 is TGTGCCTGGAGTGGACAGATTAGCAATCAGCCCCAGCATTTT. Translation: CAWSGQISNQPQHF.

DNA for the CDR3: TGTGCCAGCAGCTTGGAGCGGGGGTTCTCGGGTACGCAGTATTTT. It codes for CASSLERGFSGTQYF. The chain carries TRBV5-6 and TRBJ2-3, with 8 bases fitting TRBD2. V dropped 0 bases and J dropped 8; count of bases not matched to a gene: 8. The CDR3 is made up of 15 amino acids. Germline CDR1 reads SGHDT; CDR2 reads YYEEEE.

This chain connects TRBV5-4 to TRBJ2-1; TRBD2 is a possible D gene (5 bases). Trimming pared 4 bases from V and 3 bases from J, leaving 8 bases between. The CDR3 has 13 residues. CDR1 SGHNT and CDR2 YYREEE come from the germline V gene (reference sequence). The CDR3 bases are TGTGCCAGCAGCGGACTGGACTACAATGAGCAGTTCTTC. It specifies CASSGLDYNEQFF. Supplemented by reference TRBV5-4 and TRBJ2-1, the full variable domain reads ETGVTQSPTHLIKTRGQQVTLRCSSQSGHNTVSWYQQALGQGPQFIFQYYREEENGRGNFPPRFSGLQFPNYSSELNVNALELDDSALYLCASSGLDYNEQFFGPGTRLTVL.

The chain links TRBV11-1 to TRBJ2-7; TRBD1 aligns across 9 bases. Germline trimming cut 5 bases from V and 3 bases from J; bases unmatched to any gene: 8. This CDR3 is built from 15 residues. The germline CDR1 and CDR2 sequences are SGHAT and FQDESV (reference sequence). The CDR3 spells CASSPRGQGYYEQYF. CDR3 in DNA: TGTGCCAGCAGCCCAAGGGGACAGGGCTACTACGAGCAGTACTTC.

V gene TRBV5-1 combines with J gene TRBJ2-3; the match to TRBD2 covers 7 bases. The trim removed 3 bases at V and 4 bases at J, leaving 8 bases unmatched. This CDR3 region has 15 residues. Looked up from germline, CDR1 is SGHRS and CDR2 is YFSETQ. The CDR3 is CASSSRGSLADTQYF. The CDR3 region has the DNA TGCGCCAGCAGCTCGCGGGGGTCCCTCGCAGATACGCAGTATTTT.

The chain is built from TRBV7-2 and TRBJ2-3, with TRBD2 matching over 8 bases. The V gene's germline CDR1 is SGHTA and CDR2 FQGNSA. V was clipped by 5 bases and J by 3 bases; unmatched bases: 7. The CDR3 runs to 15 residues. The DNA for the CDR3 is TGTGCCAGCAGCCCGGGGGGACTAGTTACAGATACGCAGTATTTT. This translates into CASSPGGLVTDTQYF.

The rearrangement joins TRBV4-1 to TRBJ1-3, with a possible D match to TRBD1 (6 bases). Between the trimmed V and J ends, which lost 1 base and 4 bases, there was a span of 14 bases. Per the germline V gene, CDR1 is MGHRA and CDR2 is YSYEKL. The CDR3 totals 16 residues. CDR3: CASSQGAGARGNTIYF. DNA of the CDR3: TGCGCCAGCAGCCAAGGGGCGGGGGCAAGAGGAAACACCATATATTTT.

The chain has TRBV30 and TRBJ2-7; TRBD2 might be the D (6 bases). With 3 bases removed from V and 0 bases from J, the gap between germline ends came to 12 bases. The germline gives CDR1 GTSNPN, CDR2 SVGIG (reference sequence). The CDR3 has 14 amino acids. The chain's CDR3 is CAWRLAGSSYEQYF. CDR3 nucleotides: TGTGCCTGGAGGTTGGCGGGGTCCTCCTACGAGCAGTACTTC. The full variable domain, its missing parts supplied by reference TRBV30 and TRBJ2-7, is SQTIHQWPATLVQPVGSPLSLECTVEGTSNPNLYWYRQAAGRGLQLLFYSVGIGQISSEVPQNLSASRPQDRQFILSSKKLLLSDSGFYLCAWRLAGSSYEQYFGPGTRLTVT.

For this clone: Its ends do not fully match the called genes, so a read error is possible. The same CDR3 can be traced to other DNA sequences in this sample. The chain couples TRBV9 to TRBJ1-5, with D unresolved. Germline V gene lookup returns CDR1 SGDLS and CDR2 YYNGEE. CDR3 size: 15 residues. The CDR3 spells CASSVDGRSNQPQHF. The CDR3, as DNA: TGCGCCAGCAGCGTAGATGGTCGGAGCAATCAGCCCCAGCATTTT.

The genes are TRBV5-4 and TRBJ1-6; 10 bases agree with TRBD1. The CDR3 totals 14 residues. V dropped 5 bases and J dropped 7; count of bases not matched to a gene: 3. Germline V lookup: CDR1 SGHNT, CDR2 YYREEE (reference sequence). The CDR3 loop reads CASSWDRGNSPLHF. The CDR3 nucleotides are TGTGCCAGCAGTTGGGACAGGGGAAATTCACCCCTCCACTTT.

The chain has TRBV11-2 and TRBJ2-7, with 7 bases identical to TRBD1. The CDR3 runs 14 residues. The trim removed 2 bases at V and 4 bases at J, leaving 5 bases unmatched. CDR1 and CDR2 from the germline V gene are SGHAT and FQNNGV. The CDR3 is CASSLSQGNYEQYF. As DNA, the CDR3 is TGTGCCAGCAGCTTATCACAGGGGAATTACGAGCAGTACTTC.

This chain joins TRBV9 and TRBJ1-3; the match to TRBD1 covers 9 bases. Germline V gives CDR1 SGDLS, CDR2 YYNGEE. Trimming at V came to 4 bases and at J to 9 bases, leaving 8 bases not matched to a gene. The CDR3 is 14 residues long. This chain's CDR3 is CASSTRTGVGTIYF. CDR3 nucleotide sequence: TGTGCCAGCAGCACGAGGACAGGGGTGGGCACCATATATTTT.

The chain has TRBV6-5 and TRBJ2-4, with 9 bases fitting TRBD2. Trimming took 5 bases from V and 2 from J; bases not matched to a gene: 4. The CDR3 loop spans 15 amino acids. Germline values: CDR1 MNHEY, CDR2 SVGAGI. CDR3 sequence (DNA): TGTGCCAGCAGTGCGCGGGGGGGTCCCAAAAACATTCAGTACTTC. Translation: CASSARGGPKNIQYF.

The chain has TRBV29-1 and TRBJ1-1, with D unclear. The CDR3 is made up of 13 amino acids. The V gene lost 5 bases and the J gene lost 0 bases, with 10 bases spanning the gap. The V gene's germline CDR1 is SQVTM and CDR2 ANQGSEA. CDR3 in amino acids: CSVRGKMNTEAFF. The CDR3 DNA reads TGCAGCGTTCGAGGGAAAATGAACACTGAAGCTTTCTTT.

The rearrangement links TRBV7-9 to TRBJ2-4; D might be TRBD1 (5 bases). Trimming pared 6 bases from V and 2 bases from J, leaving 23 bases between. Germline CDR1 is SEHNR and CDR2 is FQNEAQ (reference sequence). The length of the CDR3 is 18 residues. This chain's CDR3 is CASRKMGQDESTKNIQYF. The CDR3 coding sequence is TGTGCCAGCAGAAAAATGGGGCAGGACGAGTCGACCAAAAACATTCAGTACTTC. Supplemented by reference TRBV7-9 and TRBJ2-4, the full variable domain reads DTGVSQNPRHKITKRGQNVTFRCDPISEHNRLYWYRQTLGQGPEFLTYFQNEAQLEKSRLLSDRFSAERPKGSFSTLEIQRTEQGDSAMYLCASRKMGQDESTKNIQYFGAGTRLSVL.

J is TRBJ1-2 and V is TRBV6-5; no clear D gene. CDR1 and CDR2 from the germline V gene are MNHEY and SVGAGI. Trimming stripped 1 base from V and 0 bases from J, with 12 bases between. The length of the CDR3 is 16 residues. CDR3 sequence reads: CASSYYAEQTNYGYTF. The DNA of the CDR3 is TGTGCCAGCAGTTACTACGCTGAACAGACTAACTATGGCTACACCTTC.

J is TRBJ1-1 and V is TRBV6-1; perhaps TRBD1 as D (5 bases). This CDR3 contains 12 residues. CDR1 and CDR2 from the germline V gene are MNHNS and SASEGT. With 7 bases removed from V and 7 bases from J, the gap between germline ends came to 13 bases. As DNA, the CDR3 is TGTGCCAGCACCGGGACGGACTATGAAGCTTTCTTT. It encodes CASTGTDYEAFF.

The chain is built from TRBV4-1 and TRBJ2-7; D is perhaps TRBD1 (5 bases). CDR1 is MGHRA, CDR2 YSYEKL, per germline. Trimming took off 1 base at V and 2 bases at J, with 9 bases between the two ends. CDR3 length: 14 residues. The CDR3 loop reads CASSQGTRAYEQYF. The CDR3 DNA follows: TGCGCCAGCAGCCAAGGGACAAGAGCCTACGAGCAGTACTTC.

The chain is built from TRBV7-9 and TRBJ2-7; 7 bases fit TRBD2. V was pared by 5 bases and J by 6 bases, with 16 bases of the junction left unmatched. The length of the CDR3 is 16 residues. Per germline, CDR1 SEHNR and CDR2 FQNEAQ (reference sequence). In DNA form, the CDR3 reads TGTGCCAGCAGCCCACGGGGGGTAGCGGGTACGGGCGAGCAGTACTTC. Translated, it gives CASSPRGVAGTGEQYF.